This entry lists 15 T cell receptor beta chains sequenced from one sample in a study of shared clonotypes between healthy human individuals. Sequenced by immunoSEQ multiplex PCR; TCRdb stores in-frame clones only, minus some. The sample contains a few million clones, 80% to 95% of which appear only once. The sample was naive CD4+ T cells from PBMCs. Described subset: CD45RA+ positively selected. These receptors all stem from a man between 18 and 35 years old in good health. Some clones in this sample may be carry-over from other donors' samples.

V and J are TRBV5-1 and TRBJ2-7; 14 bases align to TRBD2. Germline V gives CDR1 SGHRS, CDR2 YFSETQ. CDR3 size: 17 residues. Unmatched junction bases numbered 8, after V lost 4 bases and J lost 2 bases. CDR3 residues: CASSRGTSGRGTYEQYF. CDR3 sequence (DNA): TGCGCCAGCAGCCGCGGGACTAGCGGGAGAGGGACCTACGAGCAGTACTTC.

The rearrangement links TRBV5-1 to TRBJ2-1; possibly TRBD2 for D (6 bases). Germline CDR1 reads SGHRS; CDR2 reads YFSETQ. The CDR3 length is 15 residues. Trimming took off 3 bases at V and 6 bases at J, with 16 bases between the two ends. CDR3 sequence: CASSSQPLGGNEQFF. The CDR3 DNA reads TGCGCCAGCAGCTCCCAACCCTTGGGAGGCAATGAGCAGTTCTTC.

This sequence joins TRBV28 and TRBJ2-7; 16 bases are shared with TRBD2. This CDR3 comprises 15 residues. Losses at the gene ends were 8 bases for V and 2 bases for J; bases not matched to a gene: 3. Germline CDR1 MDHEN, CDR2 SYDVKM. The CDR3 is CASGTSGRVPYEQYF. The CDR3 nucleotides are TGTGCCAGCGGGACTAGCGGGAGGGTGCCCTACGAGCAGTACTTC.

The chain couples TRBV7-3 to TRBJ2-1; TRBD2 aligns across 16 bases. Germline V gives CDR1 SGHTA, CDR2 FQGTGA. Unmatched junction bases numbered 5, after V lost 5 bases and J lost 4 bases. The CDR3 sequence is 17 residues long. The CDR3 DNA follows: TGTGCCAGCAGCCGACCGGGACTAGCGGGAGGGTACAATGAGCAGTTCTTC. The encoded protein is CASSRPGLAGGYNEQFF.

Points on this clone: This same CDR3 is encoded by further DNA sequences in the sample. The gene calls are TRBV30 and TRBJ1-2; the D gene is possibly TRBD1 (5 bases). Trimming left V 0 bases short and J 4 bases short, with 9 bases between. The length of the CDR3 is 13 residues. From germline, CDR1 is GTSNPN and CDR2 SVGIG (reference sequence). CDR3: CAWSVQGAYGYTF. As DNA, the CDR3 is TGTGCCTGGAGTGTCCAGGGTGCCTATGGCTACACCTTC.

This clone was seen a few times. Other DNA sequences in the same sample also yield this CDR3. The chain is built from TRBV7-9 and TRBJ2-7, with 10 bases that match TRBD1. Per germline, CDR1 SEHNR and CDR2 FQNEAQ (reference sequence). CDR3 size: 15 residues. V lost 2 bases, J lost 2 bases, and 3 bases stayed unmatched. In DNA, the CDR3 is TGTGCCAGCAGCTTAAGGGGACAGGGGCCCTACGAGCAGTACTTC. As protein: CASSLRGQGPYEQYF.

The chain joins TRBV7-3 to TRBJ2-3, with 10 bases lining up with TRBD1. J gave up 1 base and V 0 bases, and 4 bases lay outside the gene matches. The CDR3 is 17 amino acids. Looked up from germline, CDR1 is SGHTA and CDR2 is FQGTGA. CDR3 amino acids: CASSLTSTGGRTDTQYF. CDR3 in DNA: TGTGCCAGCAGCTTAACTTCGACAGGGGGCCGCACAGATACGCAGTATTTT.

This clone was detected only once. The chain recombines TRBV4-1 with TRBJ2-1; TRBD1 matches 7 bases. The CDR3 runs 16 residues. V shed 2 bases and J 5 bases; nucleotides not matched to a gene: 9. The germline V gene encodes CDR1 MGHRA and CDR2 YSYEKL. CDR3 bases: TGCGCCAGCAGCCAACCACAGGGGCAGGGTCACAATGAGCAGTTCTTC. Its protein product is CASSQPQGQGHNEQFF.

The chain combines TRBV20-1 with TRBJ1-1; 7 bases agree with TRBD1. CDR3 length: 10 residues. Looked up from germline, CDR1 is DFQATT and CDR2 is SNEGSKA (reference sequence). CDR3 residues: CSTTGPEAFF. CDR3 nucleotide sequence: TGCAGCACGACAGGGCCTGAAGCTTTCTTT.

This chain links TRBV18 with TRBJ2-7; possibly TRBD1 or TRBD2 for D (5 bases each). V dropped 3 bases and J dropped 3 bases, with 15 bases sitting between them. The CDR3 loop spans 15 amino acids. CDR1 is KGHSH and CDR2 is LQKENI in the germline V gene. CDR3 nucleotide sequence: TGTGCCAGCTCACCGGGACGGAGACTTAACTACGAGCAGTACTTC. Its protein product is CASSPGRRLNYEQYF.

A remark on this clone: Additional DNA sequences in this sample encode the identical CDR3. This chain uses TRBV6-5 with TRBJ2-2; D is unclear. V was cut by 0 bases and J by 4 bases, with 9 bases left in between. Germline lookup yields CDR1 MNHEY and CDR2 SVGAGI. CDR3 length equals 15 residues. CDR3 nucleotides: TGTGCCAGCAGTTACTCGGGCAGAACCACCGGGGAGCTGTTTTTT. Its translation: CASSYSGRTTGELFF.

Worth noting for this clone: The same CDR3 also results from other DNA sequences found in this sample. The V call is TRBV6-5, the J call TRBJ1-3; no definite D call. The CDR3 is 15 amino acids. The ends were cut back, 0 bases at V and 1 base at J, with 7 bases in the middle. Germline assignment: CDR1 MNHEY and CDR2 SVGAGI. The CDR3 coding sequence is TGTGCCAGCAGTTACTCGAGCGGGTCTGGAAACACCATATATTTT. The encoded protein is CASSYSSGSGNTIYF.

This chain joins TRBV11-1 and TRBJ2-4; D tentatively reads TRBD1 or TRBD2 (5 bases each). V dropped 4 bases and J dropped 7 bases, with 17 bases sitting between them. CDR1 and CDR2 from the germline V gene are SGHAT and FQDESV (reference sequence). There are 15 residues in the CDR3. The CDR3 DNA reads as TGTGCCAGCAGCTCCGCCGGGACGATTTTTAACATTCAGTACTTC. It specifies CASSSAGTIFNIQYF.

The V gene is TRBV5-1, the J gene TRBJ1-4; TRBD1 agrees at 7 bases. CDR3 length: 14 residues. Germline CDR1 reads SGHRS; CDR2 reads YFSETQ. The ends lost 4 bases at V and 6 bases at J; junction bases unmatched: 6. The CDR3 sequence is CASSRDSGHEKLFF. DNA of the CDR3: TGCGCCAGCAGCCGGGACAGCGGACATGAAAAACTGTTTTTT.

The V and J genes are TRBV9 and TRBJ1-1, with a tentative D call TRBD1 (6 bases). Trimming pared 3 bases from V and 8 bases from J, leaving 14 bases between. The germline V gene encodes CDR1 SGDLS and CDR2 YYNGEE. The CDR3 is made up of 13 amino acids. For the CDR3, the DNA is TGTGCCAGCAGCGAGGGGACCGGGACAGAAGCTTTCTTT. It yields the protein CASSEGTGTEAFF.